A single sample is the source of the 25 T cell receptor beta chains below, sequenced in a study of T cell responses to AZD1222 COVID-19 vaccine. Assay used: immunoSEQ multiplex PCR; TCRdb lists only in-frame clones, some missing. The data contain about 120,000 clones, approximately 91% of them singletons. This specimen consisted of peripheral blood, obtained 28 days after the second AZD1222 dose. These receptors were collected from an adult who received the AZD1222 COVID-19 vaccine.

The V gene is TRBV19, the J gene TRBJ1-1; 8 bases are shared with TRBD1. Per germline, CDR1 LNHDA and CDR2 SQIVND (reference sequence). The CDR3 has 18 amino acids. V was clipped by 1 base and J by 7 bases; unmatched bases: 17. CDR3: CASSIVGSGPGGRHEAFF. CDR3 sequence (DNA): TGTGCCAGTAGTATAGTCGGAAGCGGGCCAGGGGGCCGACATGAAGCTTTCTTT.

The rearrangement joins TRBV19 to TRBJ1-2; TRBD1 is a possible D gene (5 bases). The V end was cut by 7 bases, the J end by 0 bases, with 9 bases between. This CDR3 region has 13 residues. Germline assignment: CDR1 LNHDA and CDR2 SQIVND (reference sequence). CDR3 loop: CASKGRANYGYTF. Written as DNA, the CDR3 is TGTGCCAGTAAGGGGAGAGCTAACTATGGCTACACCTTC.

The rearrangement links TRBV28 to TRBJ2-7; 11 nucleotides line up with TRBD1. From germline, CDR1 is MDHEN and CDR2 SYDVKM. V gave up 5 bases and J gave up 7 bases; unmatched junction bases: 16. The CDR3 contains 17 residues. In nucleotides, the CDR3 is TGTGCCAGCAGTCTAGGGACAGGGGGGCATCTGGCTGGGGAGCAGTACTTC. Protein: CASSLGTGGHLAGEQYF. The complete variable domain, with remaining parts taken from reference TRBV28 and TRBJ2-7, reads DVKVTQSSRYLVKRTGEKVFLECVQDMDHENMFWYRQDPGLGLRLIYFSYDVKMKEKGDIPEGYSVSREKKERFSLILESASTNQTSMYLCASSLGTGGHLAGEQYFGPGTRLTVT.

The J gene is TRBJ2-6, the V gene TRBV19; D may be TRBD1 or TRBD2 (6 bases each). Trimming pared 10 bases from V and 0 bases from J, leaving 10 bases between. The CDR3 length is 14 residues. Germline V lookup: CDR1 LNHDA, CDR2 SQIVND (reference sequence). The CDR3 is CATGGYSGANVLTF. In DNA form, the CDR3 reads TGTGCCACCGGGGGCTACTCTGGGGCCAACGTCCTGACTTTC.

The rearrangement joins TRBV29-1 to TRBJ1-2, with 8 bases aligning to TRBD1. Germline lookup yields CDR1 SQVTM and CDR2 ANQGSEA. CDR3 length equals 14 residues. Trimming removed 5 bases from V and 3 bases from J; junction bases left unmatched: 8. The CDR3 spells CSVIGQGKHYGYTF. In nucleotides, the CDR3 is TGCAGCGTTATAGGACAGGGAAAACACTATGGCTACACCTTC.

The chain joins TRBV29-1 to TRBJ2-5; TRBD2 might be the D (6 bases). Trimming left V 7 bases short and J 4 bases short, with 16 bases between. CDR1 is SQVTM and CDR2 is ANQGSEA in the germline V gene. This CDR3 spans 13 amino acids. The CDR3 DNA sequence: TGCAGCGGTTCCCAGCTCGGGGGAGAGACCCAGTACTTC. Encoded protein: CSGSQLGGETQYF.

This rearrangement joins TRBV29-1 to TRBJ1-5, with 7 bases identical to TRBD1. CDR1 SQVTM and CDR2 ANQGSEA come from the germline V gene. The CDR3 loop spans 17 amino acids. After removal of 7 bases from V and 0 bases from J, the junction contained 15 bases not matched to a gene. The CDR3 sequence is CSAGRGGPSYSNQPQHF. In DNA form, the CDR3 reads TGCAGCGCTGGACGAGGGGGCCCCTCGTATAGCAATCAGCCCCAGCATTTT.

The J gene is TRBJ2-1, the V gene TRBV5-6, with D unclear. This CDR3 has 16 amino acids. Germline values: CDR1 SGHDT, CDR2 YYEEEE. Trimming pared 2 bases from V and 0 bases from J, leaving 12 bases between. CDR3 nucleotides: TGTGCCAGCAGCTTTGGTCTCGGAAGCTCCTACAATGAGCAGTTCTTC. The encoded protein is CASSFGLGSSYNEQFF.

DNA of the CDR3: TGTGCCAGCAGCGTGGGACACACCCTCTCTGGAAACACCATATATTTT. This translates into CASSVGHTLSGNTIYF. The chain has TRBV9 and TRBJ1-3, with a possible D match to TRBD1 (6 bases). V was trimmed by 2 bases and J by 0 bases, leaving 12 bases between them. CDR3 length equals 16 residues. Germline-derived CDR1 and CDR2 are SGDLS and YYNGEE.

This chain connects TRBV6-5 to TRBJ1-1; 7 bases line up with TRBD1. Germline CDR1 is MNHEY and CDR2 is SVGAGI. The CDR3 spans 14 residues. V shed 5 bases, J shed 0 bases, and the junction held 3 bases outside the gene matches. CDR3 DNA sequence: TGTGCCAGCAGTAACAGGGGAATGAACACTGAAGCTTTCTTT. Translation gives CASSNRGMNTEAFF.

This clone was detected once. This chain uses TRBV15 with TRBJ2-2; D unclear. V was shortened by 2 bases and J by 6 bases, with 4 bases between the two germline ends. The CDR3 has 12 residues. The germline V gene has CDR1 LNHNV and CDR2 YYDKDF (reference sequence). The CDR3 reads CATSRIAGELFF. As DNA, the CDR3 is TGTGCCACCAGCAGAATCGCCGGGGAGCTGTTTTTT.

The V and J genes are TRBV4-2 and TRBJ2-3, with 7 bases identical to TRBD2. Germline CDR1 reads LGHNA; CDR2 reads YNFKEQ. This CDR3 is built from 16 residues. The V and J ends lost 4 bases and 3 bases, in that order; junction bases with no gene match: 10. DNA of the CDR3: TGTGCCAGCAGCCCCGGCCATACGCGGGGGACAGATACGCAGTATTTT. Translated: CASSPGHTRGTDTQYF.

CDR3 amino acids: CASSPRQSNTEAFF. CDR3 DNA sequence: TGTGCCAGCAGTCCCCGACAATCGAACACTGAAGCTTTCTTT. The rearrangement joins TRBV27 to TRBJ1-1; D is ambiguous. Germline V gene data show CDR1 as MNHEY and CDR2 as SMNVEV (reference sequence). Trimming took 5 bases from V and 1 from J, leaving 11 bases between them. The CDR3 loop spans 14 amino acids.

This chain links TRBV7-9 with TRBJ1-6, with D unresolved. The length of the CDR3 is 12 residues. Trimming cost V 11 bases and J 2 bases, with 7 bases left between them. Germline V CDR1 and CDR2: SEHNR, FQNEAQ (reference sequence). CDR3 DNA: TGTGCCTCGAGCCCCTATAATTCACCCCTCCACTTT. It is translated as CASSPYNSPLHF.

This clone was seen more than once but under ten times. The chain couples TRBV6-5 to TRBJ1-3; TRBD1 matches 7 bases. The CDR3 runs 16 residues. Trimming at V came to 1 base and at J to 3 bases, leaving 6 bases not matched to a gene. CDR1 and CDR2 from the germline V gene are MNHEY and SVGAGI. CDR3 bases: TGTGCCAGCAGTTACTACCTACAGGGGTATGGAAACACCATATATTTT. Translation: CASSYYLQGYGNTIYF.

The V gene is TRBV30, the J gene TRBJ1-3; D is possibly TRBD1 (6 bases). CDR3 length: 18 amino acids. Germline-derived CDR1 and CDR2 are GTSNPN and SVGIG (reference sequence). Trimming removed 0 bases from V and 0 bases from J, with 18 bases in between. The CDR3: CAWSVLSGTLFSGNTIYF. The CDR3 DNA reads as TGTGCCTGGAGTGTACTTTCGGGGACACTATTCTCTGGAAACACCATATATTTT.

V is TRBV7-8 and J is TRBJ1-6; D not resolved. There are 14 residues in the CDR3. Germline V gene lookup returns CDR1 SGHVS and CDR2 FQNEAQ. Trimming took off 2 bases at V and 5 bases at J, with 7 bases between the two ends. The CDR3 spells CASSLMENNSPLHF. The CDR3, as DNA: TGTGCCAGCAGCTTAATGGAAAATAATTCACCCCTCCACTTT.

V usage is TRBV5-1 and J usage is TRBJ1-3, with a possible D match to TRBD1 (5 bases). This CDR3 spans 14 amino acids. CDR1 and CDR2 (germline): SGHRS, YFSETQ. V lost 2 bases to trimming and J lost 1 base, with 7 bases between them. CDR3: CASSFSGSGNTIYF. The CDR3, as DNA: TGCGCCAGCAGCTTCTCAGGGTCTGGAAACACCATATATTTT. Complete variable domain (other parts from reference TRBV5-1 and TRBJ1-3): KAGVTQTPRYLIKTRGQQVTLSCSPISGHRSVSWYQQTPGQGLQFLFEYFSETQRNKGNFPGRFSGRQFSNSRSEMNVSTLELGDSALYLCASSFSGSGNTIYFGEGSWLTVV.

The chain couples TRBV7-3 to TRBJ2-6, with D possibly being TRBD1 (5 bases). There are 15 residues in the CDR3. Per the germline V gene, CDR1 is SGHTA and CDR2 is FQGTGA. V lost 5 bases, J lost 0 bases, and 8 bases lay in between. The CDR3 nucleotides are TGTGCCAGCAGCCCAAGGGGCTCTGGGGCCAACGTCCTGACTTTC. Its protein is CASSPRGSGANVLTF.

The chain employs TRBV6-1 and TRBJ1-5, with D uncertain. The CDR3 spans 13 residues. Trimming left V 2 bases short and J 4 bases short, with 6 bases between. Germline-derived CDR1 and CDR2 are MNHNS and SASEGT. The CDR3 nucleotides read TGTGCCAGCAGTGAAAGGCGGAATCAGCCCCAGCATTTT. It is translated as CASSERRNQPQHF.

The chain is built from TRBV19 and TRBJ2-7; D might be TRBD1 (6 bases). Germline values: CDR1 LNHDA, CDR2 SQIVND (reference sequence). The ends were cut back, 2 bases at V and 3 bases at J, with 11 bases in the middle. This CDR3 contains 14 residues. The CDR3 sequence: CASSIQGSHYEQYF. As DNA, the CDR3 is TGTGCCAGTAGTATACAGGGGAGCCACTACGAGCAGTACTTC.

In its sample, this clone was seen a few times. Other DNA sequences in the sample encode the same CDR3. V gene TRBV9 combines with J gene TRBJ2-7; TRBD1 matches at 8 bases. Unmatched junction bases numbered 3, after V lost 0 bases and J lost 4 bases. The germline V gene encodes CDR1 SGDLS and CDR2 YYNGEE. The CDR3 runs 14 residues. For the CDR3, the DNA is TGTGCCAGCAGCGTAGGGCAGGGGGCGTACGAGCAGTACTTC. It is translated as CASSVGQGAYEQYF. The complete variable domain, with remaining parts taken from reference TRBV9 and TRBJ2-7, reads DSGVTQTPKHLITATGQRVTLRCSPRSGDLSVYWYQQSLDQGLQFLIQYYNGEERAKGNILERFSAQQFPDLHSELNLSSLELGDSALYFCASSVGQGAYEQYFGPGTRLTVT.

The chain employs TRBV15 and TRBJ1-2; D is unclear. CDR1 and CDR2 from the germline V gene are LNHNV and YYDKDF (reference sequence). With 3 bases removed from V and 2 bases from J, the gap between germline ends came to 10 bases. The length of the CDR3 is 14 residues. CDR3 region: CATSSMVTNYGYTF. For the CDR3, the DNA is TGTGCCACCAGCAGTATGGTAACCAACTATGGCTACACCTTC.

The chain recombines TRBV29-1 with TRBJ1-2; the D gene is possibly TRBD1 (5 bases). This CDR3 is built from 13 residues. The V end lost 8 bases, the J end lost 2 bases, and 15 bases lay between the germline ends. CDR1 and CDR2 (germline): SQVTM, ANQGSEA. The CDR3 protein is CSLSLGTNYGYTF. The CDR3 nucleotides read TGCAGCCTCAGTCTAGGGACCAACTATGGCTACACCTTC.

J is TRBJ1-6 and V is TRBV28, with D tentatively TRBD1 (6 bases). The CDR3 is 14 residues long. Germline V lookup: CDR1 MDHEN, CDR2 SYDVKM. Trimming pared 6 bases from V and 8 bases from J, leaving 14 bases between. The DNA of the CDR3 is TGTGCCAGCAGCATACAGGGAAAATATTCACCCCTCCACTTT. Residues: CASSIQGKYSPLHF.